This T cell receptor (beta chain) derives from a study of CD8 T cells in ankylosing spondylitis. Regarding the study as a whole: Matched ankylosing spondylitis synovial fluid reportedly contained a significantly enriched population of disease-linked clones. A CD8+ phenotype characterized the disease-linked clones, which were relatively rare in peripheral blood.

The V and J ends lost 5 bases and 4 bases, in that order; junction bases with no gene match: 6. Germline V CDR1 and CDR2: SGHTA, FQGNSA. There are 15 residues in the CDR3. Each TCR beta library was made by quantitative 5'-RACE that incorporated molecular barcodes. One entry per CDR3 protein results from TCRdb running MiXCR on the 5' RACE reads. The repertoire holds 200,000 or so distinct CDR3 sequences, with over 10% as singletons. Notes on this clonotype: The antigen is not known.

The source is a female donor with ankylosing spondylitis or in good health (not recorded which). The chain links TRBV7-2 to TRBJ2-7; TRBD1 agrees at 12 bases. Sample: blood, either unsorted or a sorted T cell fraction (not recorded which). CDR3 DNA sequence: TGTGCCAGCAGCCCGGGACAGGGGGCGGGTTACGAGCAGTACTTC. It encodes CASSPGQGAGYEQYF.